One sample yielded the 21 T cell receptor beta chains listed below, sequenced in a study of Ad26.COV2.S vaccination and SARS-CoV-2 variants. Treatment defined: some 20 received Ad26.COV2.S at low or high dose, single or two shots; 5 received placebo; per-sample allocation not given. Collection of the samples took place on day 63 after the first injection of vaccine or placebo. Sequenced by immunoSEQ multiplex PCR; TCRdb stores in-frame clones only, minus some. The data hold fewer than 400,000 clones, with 90% observed a single time. Specimen: peripheral blood, collected in a trial of Ad26.COV2.S vaccine versus placebo. The source of these receptors is a person between 18 and 65 years old who received the Ad26.COV2.S COVID-19 vaccine or a placebo.

The CDR3 nucleotides are TGTGCCAGCAGCCAAGATAAAGCTTTCTTT. Encoded protein: CASSQDKAFF. The V and J genes are TRBV3-1 (or the pseudogene TRBV3-2) and TRBJ1-1; D not resolved. This CDR3 is built from 10 residues. V lost 0 bases and J lost 9, with 2 bases in between. The germline CDR1 and CDR2 sequences are LGHDT and YNNKEL (reference sequence).

This chain joins TRBV7-3 and TRBJ1-6, with 10 bases that match TRBD1. The CDR3 consists of 14 residues. J was trimmed by 9 bases and V by 4 bases; bases with no gene match: 3. In germline, CDR1 is SGHTA, CDR2 FQGTGA. The chain's CDR3 is CASSSGTGVSPLHF. The CDR3 DNA reads TGTGCCAGCAGCTCCGGGACAGGGGTTTCACCCCTCCACTTT.

This clone came up a few times. This sequence joins TRBV7-9 and TRBJ1-3; no clear D. CDR1 SEHNR and CDR2 FQNEAQ come from the germline V gene (reference sequence). The CDR3 length is 12 residues. V lost 6 bases and J 2 bases, leaving 5 bases between the germline ends. CDR3 region: CASRSTGNTIYF. CDR3 in DNA: TGTGCCAGCAGGTCAACTGGAAACACCATATATTTT.

The V call is TRBV6-5, the J call TRBJ2-7; 9 bases are shared with TRBD1. V shed 2 bases, J shed 2 bases, and the junction held 1 base outside the gene matches. This CDR3 is built from 14 residues. Per the germline V gene, CDR1 is MNHEY and CDR2 is SVGAGI. The CDR3 here is CASSYRTGAYEQYF. In DNA form, the CDR3 reads TGTGCCAGCAGTTACAGGACAGGGGCCTACGAGCAGTACTTC.

This clone has just one count. This chain uses TRBV9 with TRBJ2-1; 15 bases line up with TRBD2. The V gene's germline CDR1 is SGDLS and CDR2 YYNGEE. CDR3 size: 15 residues. V dropped 3 bases and J dropped 7; count of bases not matched to a gene: 2. In DNA form, the CDR3 reads TGTGCCAGCAGCGCCGGACTAGCGGGGGGGAATGAGCAGTTCTTC. Translation gives CASSAGLAGGNEQFF.

V usage is TRBV29-1 and J usage is TRBJ1-2; D is undetermined. Trimming left V 0 bases short and J 4 bases short, with 9 bases between. This CDR3 has 13 residues. CDR1 is SQVTM and CDR2 is ANQGSEA in the germline V gene. The CDR3 reads CSVEESRSYGYTF. The CDR3 region has the DNA TGCAGCGTTGAAGAGAGTCGCTCCTATGGCTACACCTTC.

This sequence joins TRBV3-1 (or the pseudogene TRBV3-2) and TRBJ2-1; 8 nucleotides agree with TRBD1. The CDR3 has 17 amino acids. The V gene end was trimmed by 4 bases and the J gene end by 3 bases; junction bases not matched to a gene: 11. The germline CDR1 and CDR2 sequences are LGHDT and YNNKEL (reference sequence). This chain's CDR3 is CASSRRASGGDYNEQFF. The CDR3 bases are TGTGCCAGCAGCCGCCGAGCGTCAGGGGGCGACTACAATGAGCAGTTCTTC.

The rearrangement links TRBV19 to TRBJ2-1, with TRBD2 as a possible D gene (5 bases). Germline lookup yields CDR1 LNHDA and CDR2 SQIVND (reference sequence). V was pared by 4 bases and J by 4 bases, with 14 bases between. This CDR3 has 15 residues. Here the CDR3 DNA reads TGTGCCAGTAGTAGGGCGGGTCCTCCTTACAATGAGCAGTTCTTC. Encoded protein: CASSRAGPPYNEQFF.

The chain couples TRBV12-5 to TRBJ1-4; 9 bases fit TRBD1. The germline V gene encodes CDR1 LGHNT and CDR2 FRNRAP. The CDR3 is 16 amino acids. V gave up 0 bases and J gave up 7 bases; unmatched junction bases: 6. In nucleotides, the CDR3 is TGTGCTAGTGGTTTGGTACTGACAGGGGGAAGTGAAAAACTGTTTTTT. Its protein is CASGLVLTGGSEKLFF.

The sample holds one count of this clone. V usage is TRBV5-4 and J usage is TRBJ2-3; the D call may be TRBD1 or TRBD2 (6 bases each). This CDR3 is built from 14 residues. Germline CDR1 and CDR2: SGHNT and YYREEE (reference sequence). V lost 3 bases, J lost 1 base, and 9 bases lay in between. In nucleotides, the CDR3 is TGTGCCAGCAGCTCGAGGGGGGGCACAGATACGCAGTATTTT. It codes for CASSSRGGTDTQYF.

The V call is TRBV28, the J call TRBJ1-1; D is perhaps TRBD1 (5 bases). Germline V gene sequence: CDR1 MDHEN, CDR2 SYDVKM. The ends were cut back, 4 bases at V and 1 base at J, with 13 bases in the middle. The CDR3 contains 15 residues. The CDR3 loop reads CASSSSGAANTEAFF. CDR3 bases: TGTGCCAGCAGTTCCTCTGGGGCGGCGAACACTGAAGCTTTCTTT.

A single count supports this clone. The CDR3 bases are TGTGCCAGTAGTAACTCAGGGTGGGCTGGAAACACCATATATTTT. This codes for CASSNSGWAGNTIYF. V and J are TRBV19 and TRBJ1-3, with D maybe TRBD1 (5 bases). Trimming cost V 4 bases and J 2 bases, with 12 bases left between them. Germline V gene lookup returns CDR1 LNHDA and CDR2 SQIVND (reference sequence). The CDR3 runs to 15 residues.

This chain connects TRBV4-3 to TRBJ2-5; D not resolved. Trimming cost V 0 bases and J 5 bases, with 10 bases left between them. There are 14 residues in the CDR3. CDR1 and CDR2 from the germline V gene are LGHNA and YSLEER. CDR3 residues: CASSQEFMGETQYF. CDR3 DNA: TGCGCCAGCAGCCAAGAGTTCATGGGGGAGACCCAGTACTTC.

The chain carries TRBV19 and TRBJ2-1; 8 nucleotides match TRBD1. The CDR3 is 16 residues long. V was pared by 4 bases and J by 2 bases, with 7 bases of the junction left unmatched. CDR1 and CDR2 from the germline V gene are LNHDA and SQIVND (reference sequence). This chain's CDR3 is CASSTGQGGTYNEQFF. DNA for the CDR3: TGTGCCAGTAGTACCGGACAGGGTGGGACCTACAATGAGCAGTTCTTC.

Points on this clone: Within the sample, other DNA sequences also encode this same CDR3. J is TRBJ1-1 and V is TRBV6-4; D gene uncertain. V shed 6 bases and J shed 1 base, with 9 bases lying between them. CDR1 and CDR2 from the germline V gene are MRHNA and SNTAGT. The CDR3 runs to 13 residues. CDR3 in amino acids: CASSLIPNTEAFF. The CDR3 nucleotides read TGTGCCAGCAGCCTCATACCGAACACTGAAGCTTTCTTT.

The chain couples TRBV4-3 to TRBJ1-1; D not certain. The CDR3 is made up of 14 amino acids. V gave up 0 bases and J gave up 6 bases, with 11 bases separating them. Germline V gene lookup returns CDR1 LGHNA and CDR2 YSLEER. CDR3 in DNA: TGCGCCAGCAGCCAAGATTCGGGCGCATCTGAAGCTTTCTTT. Protein: CASSQDSGASEAFF.

V gene TRBV10-2 combines with J gene TRBJ2-7, with no clear D. Germline V CDR1 and CDR2: WSHSY, SAAADI. V was shortened by 2 bases and J by 1 base, with 9 bases between the two germline ends. The CDR3 runs to 14 residues. CDR3 region: CASSEDPVSYEQYF. In DNA, the CDR3 is TGCGCCAGCAGTGAGGACCCAGTTTCCTACGAGCAGTACTTC.

V gene TRBV2 combines with J gene TRBJ2-6; 7 bases map to TRBD2. CDR1 SNHLY and CDR2 FYNNEI come from the germline V gene. Unmatched junction bases numbered 5, after V lost 6 bases and J lost 0 bases. The CDR3 covers 16 residues. The CDR3 region is CASRGLDLSGANVLTF. The CDR3 DNA reads TGTGCCAGCAGAGGACTAGACCTCTCTGGGGCCAACGTCCTGACTTTC.

The J gene is TRBJ2-7, the V gene TRBV24-1; either TRBD1 or TRBD2 may fit D (5 bases each). The V end was cut by 5 bases, the J end by 3 bases, with 31 bases between. The germline V gene has CDR1 KGHDR and CDR2 SFDVKD. The CDR3 spans 20 residues. The CDR3 loop reads CATSGVVSTSIRVVNYEQYF. The CDR3 DNA is TGTGCCACCAGTGGGGTCGTATCTACTAGTATCAGGGTCGTCAACTACGAGCAGTACTTC.

This chain uses TRBV4-3 with TRBJ2-7; the D call may be TRBD1 or TRBD2 (5 bases each). V lost 0 bases to trimming and J lost 2 bases, with 11 bases between them. CDR3 length: 15 residues. Per germline, CDR1 LGHNA and CDR2 YSLEER. In nucleotides, the CDR3 is TGCGCCAGCAGCCAAGATTGGGACGCACCCTACGAGCAGTACTTC. Amino acid sequence: CASSQDWDAPYEQYF.

The chain joins TRBV9 to TRBJ2-5; 8 bases match TRBD2. The V gene end was trimmed by 0 bases and the J gene end by 3 bases; junction bases not matched to a gene: 10. The CDR3 totals 17 residues. Germline-derived CDR1 and CDR2 are SGDLS and YYNGEE. CDR3 bases: TGTGCCAGCAGCGTAGTCAAAACGGGGGGGCAGGAAGAGACCCAGTACTTC. The encoded protein is CASSVVKTGGQEETQYF.